This TCR beta chain is from a study of blood T cells in healthy people across ages. General study findings and limits: Lack of knowledge of donor CMV status possibly confounded expanded clonotype changes.

CDR1 SGHTA and CDR2 FQGNSA come from the germline V gene. Trimming removed 3 bases from V and 0 bases from J, with 13 bases in between. The CDR3 length is 16 residues. A sample-barcoded 5' primer and a J-beta primer mix were used in a second PCR of about 7 to 12 cycles. Using its own MiXCR run on the 5' RACE reads, TCRdb lists one record per CDR3 protein. Of around 1.5 million distinct CDR3 sequences listed, about 40% were seen once; the top ten hold approximately 7.9%. This clonotype occurred a few times. The target antigen is unknown. Sequenced input: blood. The V call is TRBV7-2, the J call TRBJ2-3; perhaps TRBD2 as D (5 bases). The receptor comes from a woman under 30 in good health. CDR3 in DNA: TGTGCCAGCAGCTTCCGCGGAGGAGGTAGCACAGATACGCAGTATTTT. Its translation is CASSFRGGGSTDTQYF.